This T cell receptor (beta chain) comes out of a study of vaccination effects on CD4 cells after COVID-19. This clone turned up a few times. Its antigen remains unknown. Pools of viral peptides were used by the ViraFEST assay to expand antigen-specific CD4+ T cells ahead of sequencing. Subsequent to a culture period of under twelve days, CD4+ T cells were isolated. Vaccinated recipients, who were negative for nucleocapsid antibodies, had no history of SARS-CoV-2 infection. With around 10 ug/ml peptides and about 9.2 IU/ml IL-2, over 1.5 million PBMC per well were cultured. Method: immunoSEQ multiplex PCR; TCRdb's copy keeps in-frame clones and lacks some. Counted here are around 55,000 clones, 70% occurring once; the ten biggest clones make up about 17%. The germline CDR1 and CDR2 sequences are SNHLY and FYNNEI. Trimming left V 3 bases short and J 0 bases short, with 17 bases between. This CDR3 contains 17 residues.

The specimen was CD4+ T cells from PBMCs cultured with SARS-CoV-2 spike peptides, collected before COVID-19 vaccination. This sequence was found in a human donor who received a COVID-19 vaccine. The J gene is TRBJ1-2, the V gene TRBV2, with D perhaps matching TRBD1 (5 bases). The CDR3 loop is CASSEGGLFNSNYGYTF. Written as DNA, the CDR3 is TGTGCCAGCAGTGAGGGGGGACTCTTCAATTCTAACTATGGCTACACCTTC.